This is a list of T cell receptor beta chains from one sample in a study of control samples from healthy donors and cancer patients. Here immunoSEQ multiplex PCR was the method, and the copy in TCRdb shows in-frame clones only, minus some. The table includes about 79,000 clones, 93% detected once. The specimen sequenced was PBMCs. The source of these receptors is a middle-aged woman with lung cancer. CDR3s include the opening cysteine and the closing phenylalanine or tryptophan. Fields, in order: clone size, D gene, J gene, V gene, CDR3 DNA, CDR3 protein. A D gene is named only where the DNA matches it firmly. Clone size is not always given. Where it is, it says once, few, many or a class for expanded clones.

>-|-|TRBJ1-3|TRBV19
TGTGCCAGTAGTATCCAGGGGCTCACTGGAAACACCATATATTTT
CASSIQGLTGNTIYF
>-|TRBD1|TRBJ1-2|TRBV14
TGTGCCAGCAGCCAGATGGGACAGGGGAACTATGGCTACACCTTC
CASSQMGQGNYGYTF
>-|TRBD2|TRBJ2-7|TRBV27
TGTGCCAGCAGTAACGCGGGGGGGGGCTACGAGCAGTACTTC
CASSNAGGGYEQYF
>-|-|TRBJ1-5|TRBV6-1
TGTGCCAGCAGTGAATTTTGGAGGGCCGCCTTGGTGTCCCAGCATTTT
CASSEFWRAALVSQHF
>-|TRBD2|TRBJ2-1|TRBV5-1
TGCGCCAGCAGCTTGGAGGCGGGGGGACCTTACAATGAGCAGTTCTTC
CASSLEAGGPYNEQFF
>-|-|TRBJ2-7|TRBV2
TGTGCCAGCAGTGGAAGAAGGGTGACTAGCGAGCAGTACTTC
CASSGRRVTSEQYF
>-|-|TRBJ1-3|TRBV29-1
TGCAGCGTTACACAGGGTACAGGAAACACCATATATTTT
CSVTQGTGNTIYF
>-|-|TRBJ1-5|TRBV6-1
TGTGCCAGCAGTGATGTAAGGGGTGGGAATCAGCCCCAGCATTTT
CASSDVRGGNQPQHF
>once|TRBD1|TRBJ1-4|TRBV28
TGTGCCAGCACCCCGGGACAGCGCTATGAAAAACTGTTTTTT
CASTPGQRYEKLFF
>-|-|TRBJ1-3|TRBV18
TGTGCCAGCTCACCCCCCAAAAGGAACACCATATATTTT
CASSPPKRNTIYF
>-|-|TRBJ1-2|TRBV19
TGTGCCAGTACCCCAACCGACCAAGACTACAAGGGATACTATGGCTACACCTTC
CASTPTDQDYKGYYGYTF
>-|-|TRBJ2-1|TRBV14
TGTGCCAGCAGCCCCTTAGGACGGACCTACAATGAGCAGTTCTTC
CASSPLGRTYNEQFF
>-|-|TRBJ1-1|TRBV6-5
TGTGCCAGCAACAACAGGGCCCGGGGTGAAGCTTTCTTT
CASNNRARGEAFF
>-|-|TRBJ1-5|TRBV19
TGTGCCAGTAGCTCGTCGGGCCACCAGCATTTT
CASSSSGHQHF
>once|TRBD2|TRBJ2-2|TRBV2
TGTGCCAGCAGGCTAGGACTAGCCTACGCCGGGGAGCTGTTTTTT
CASRLGLAYAGELFF
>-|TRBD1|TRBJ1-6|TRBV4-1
TGCGCCAGCAGCCAAGATCGGGCGCAGGGGGGTTCACCCCTCCACTTT
CASSQDRAQGGSPLHF
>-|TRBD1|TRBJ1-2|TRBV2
TGTGCCAGCCACAGGGGGCTGAACTATGGCTACACCTTC
CASHRGLNYGYTF
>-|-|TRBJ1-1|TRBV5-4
TGTGCCAGCAGCTTGGCCGGAAACACTGAAGCTTTCTTT
CASSLAGNTEAFF
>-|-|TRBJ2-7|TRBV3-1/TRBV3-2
TGTGCCAGCAGAGGGAGTTTTTCACTTTCCTACGAGCAGTACTTC
CASRGSFSLSYEQYF
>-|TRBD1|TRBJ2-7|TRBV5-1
TGCGCCAGCAGCTTATCGACAGGGACGTTGACCTACGAGCAGTACTTC
CASSLSTGTLTYEQYF
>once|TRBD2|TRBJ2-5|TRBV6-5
TGTGCCAGCAGCCTAGCGGGCCGGGCAGAGACCCAGTACTTC
CASSLAGRAETQYF
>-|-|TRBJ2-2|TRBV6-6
TGTGCCAGCAGTTACGGGACCGCCACCGGGGAGCTGTTTTTT
CASSYGTATGELFF
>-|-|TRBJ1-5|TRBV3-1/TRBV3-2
TGTGCCAGCAGCCAAGATGCTGTGGGGGGTCAGCCCCAGCATTTT
CASSQDAVGGQPQHF
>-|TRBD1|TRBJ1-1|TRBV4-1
TGCGCCAGCACCATCCAAGGACTTTTTGAGGCAGGGGGGATCACTGAAGCTTTCTTT
CASTIQGLFEAGGITEAFF
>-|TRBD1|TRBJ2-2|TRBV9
TGTGCCAGCAGCCCGACAGGGGCCCGCACCGGGGAGCTGTTTTTT
CASSPTGARTGELFF
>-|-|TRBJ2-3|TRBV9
TGTGCCAGCAGCCGGCGGGGCGGTGCCCAGGTTGGTACGCAGTATTTT
CASSRRGGAQVGTQYF
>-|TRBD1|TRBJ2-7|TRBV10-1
TGCGCCAGCACTCAAGATGGGGGACAGAAATACGAGCAGTACTTC
CASTQDGGQKYEQYF
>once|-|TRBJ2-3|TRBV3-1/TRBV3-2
TGTGCCAGCAGCCAAGGAGGATTGGCGTCTAGTGTAACAGATACGCAGTATTTT
CASSQGGLASSVTDTQYF
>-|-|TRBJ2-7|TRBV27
TGTGCCAGCAGTTTATCAACAGGGAATCCCGAGCAGTACTTC
CASSLSTGNPEQYF
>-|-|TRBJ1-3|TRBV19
TGTGCCAGTAGTATGCGCAGGAACTCTGGAAACACCATATATTTT
CASSMRRNSGNTIYF
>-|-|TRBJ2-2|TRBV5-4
TGTGCCAGCAGCGGAACAGGGTTGGAATTGGCCGGGGAGCTGTTTTTT
CASSGTGLELAGELFF
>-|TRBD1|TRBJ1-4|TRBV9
TGTGCCAGCAGCGCCCCGGGACAGCCATTCCTCGCAACTAATGAAAAACTGTTTTTT
CASSAPGQPFLATNEKLFF
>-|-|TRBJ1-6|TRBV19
TGTGCCAGTAGTATAGGGGCAGGGTCCTATAATTCACCCCTCCACTTT
CASSIGAGSYNSPLHF
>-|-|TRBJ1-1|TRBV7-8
TGTGCCAGCAGCGCGCACAGGGCTATGAACACTGAAGCTTTCTTT
CASSAHRAMNTEAFF
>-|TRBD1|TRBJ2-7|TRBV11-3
TGTGCCAGCAGCTTAGATCGGGACAGGGGACTCGTCCGGCGCTACGAGCAGTACTTC
CASSLDRDRGLVRRYEQYF
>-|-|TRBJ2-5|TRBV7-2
TGTGCCAGCAGCCACGGGGTGGAGACCCAGTACTTC
CASSHGVETQYF
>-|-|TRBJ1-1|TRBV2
TGTGCCAGCAGCAGGACGGAGAACACTGAAGCTTTCTTT
CASSRTENTEAFF
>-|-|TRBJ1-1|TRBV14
TGTGCCAGCAGCCAGAGGTTGTGGAACACTGAAGCTTTCTTT
CASSQRLWNTEAFF
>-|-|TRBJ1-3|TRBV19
TGTGCCAGTAGTCCGGGCCTACTAAGCTCTGGAAACACCATATATTTT
CASSPGLLSSGNTIYF
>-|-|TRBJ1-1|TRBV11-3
TGTGCCAGCAGCCCCCAGAACACTGAAGCTTTCTTT
CASSPQNTEAFF
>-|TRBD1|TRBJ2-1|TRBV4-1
TGCGCCAGCAGTTCCTTGGACAGGGGTTCCGATGAGCAGTTCTTC
CASSSLDRGSDEQFF
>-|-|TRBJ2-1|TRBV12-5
TGTGCTAGTGGTATGGACGGGTACCTGAACAATGAGCAGTTCTTC
CASGMDGYLNNEQFF
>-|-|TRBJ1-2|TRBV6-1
TGTGCCAGCAGTGAACTAGTGGTCTGGGGCTACACCTTC
CASSELVVWGYTF
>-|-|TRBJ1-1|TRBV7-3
TGTGCCAGCAGCCCCGGGGAGAACACTGAAGCTTTCTTT
CASSPGENTEAFF
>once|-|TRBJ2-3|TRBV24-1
TGTGCCACCAGTGATCAAACACAGTCTAGCACAGATACGCAGTATTTT
CATSDQTQSSTDTQYF
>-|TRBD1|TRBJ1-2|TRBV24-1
TGTGCCACCAGTGATTCCACCCAGGGGGTCTATGGCTACACCTTC
CATSDSTQGVYGYTF
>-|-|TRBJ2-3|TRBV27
TGTGCCAGCAGTTTGGGCACAGATACGCAGTATTTT
CASSLGTDTQYF
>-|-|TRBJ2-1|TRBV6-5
TGTGCCAGCAGTTCTCCCTCATTCTCCTACAATGAGCAGTTCTTC
CASSSPSFSYNEQFF
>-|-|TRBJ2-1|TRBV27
TGTGCCAGCAGTTTGGTCCAGGGAGTTAAGAATGAGCAGTTCTTC
CASSLVQGVKNEQFF
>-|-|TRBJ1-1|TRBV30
TGTGCCTGGGGGGGCCCCTTTAACACTGAAGCTTTCTTT
CAWGGPFNTEAFF